The 27 T cell receptor beta chains given below trace back to one sample, sequenced in a study of technical replicates of blood from a few donors. Using immunoSEQ multiplex PCR, the repertoire was profiled, and TCRdb retains in-frame clones only, with some absent. The sample consists of under 80,000 clones, 85% to 95% of them appearing once. The sequenced sample was T cells isolated from PBMCs. The receptors stem from a human donor in good health.

This chain uses TRBV6-4 with TRBJ2-3; TRBD2 agrees at 11 bases. Trimming took 6 bases from V and 2 from J; bases not matched to a gene: 1. Looked up from germline, CDR1 is MRHNA and CDR2 is SNTAGT. The CDR3 loop spans 14 amino acids. The chain's CDR3 is CASRLAGDTDTQYF. The CDR3 DNA reads TGTGCCAGCAGACTAGCGGGGGACACAGATACGCAGTATTTT.

This rearrangement joins TRBV5-1 to TRBJ2-7; D ambiguous. V was pared by 0 bases and J by 2 bases, with 9 bases between. The CDR3 sequence is 14 residues long. The germline V gene encodes CDR1 SGHRS and CDR2 YFSETQ. Here the CDR3 reads CASSLATGTYEQYF. For the CDR3, the DNA is TGCGCCAGCAGCTTGGCTACTGGTACCTACGAGCAGTACTTC. The full variable domain, completed using reference TRBV5-1 and TRBJ2-7, is KAGVTQTPRYLIKTRGQQVTLSCSPISGHRSVSWYQQTPGQGLQFLFEYFSETQRNKGNFPGRFSGRQFSNSRSEMNVSTLELGDSALYLCASSLATGTYEQYFGPGTRLTVT.

This clone has a single count. This chain links TRBV4-1 with TRBJ2-1; possible D gene TRBD2, 6 bases. Germline CDR1 and CDR2: MGHRA and YSYEKL. CDR3 length: 14 residues. Trimming took 2 bases from V and 7 from J, leaving 12 bases between them. For the CDR3, the DNA is TGCGCCAGCAGCCAACGACTAGACTCGAATGAGCAGTTCTTC. This sequence encodes CASSQRLDSNEQFF.

This rearrangement joins TRBV6-1 to TRBJ2-7; the match to TRBD2 covers 10 bases. With V trimmed by 6 bases and J by 0 bases, 5 bases remained unmatched. Germline V gene data show CDR1 as MNHNS and CDR2 as SASEGT. The CDR3 is 15 amino acids. CDR3 amino acids: CASRQGLADSYEQYF. CDR3 DNA sequence: TGTGCCAGCAGACAAGGACTAGCGGACTCCTACGAGCAGTACTTC.

This rearrangement joins TRBV7-8 to TRBJ1-3; unclear D gene. Per germline, CDR1 SGHVS and CDR2 FQNEAQ. The CDR3 extends over 16 amino acids. The V end was cut by 0 bases, the J end by 0 bases, with 9 bases between. This chain's CDR3 is CASSLALSSSGNTIYF. The CDR3 region has the DNA TGTGCCAGCAGCTTAGCGCTTAGCTCCTCTGGAAACACCATATATTTT.

The V call is TRBV4-1, the J call TRBJ1-5; TRBD1 matches at 7 bases. The CDR3 extends over 17 amino acids. Trimming removed 0 bases from V and 2 bases from J; junction bases left unmatched: 7. Germline lookup yields CDR1 MGHRA and CDR2 YSYEKL. CDR3 loop: CASSQDPLDRGNQPQHF. CDR3 coding DNA: TGCGCCAGCAGCCAAGACCCGCTTGACAGGGGCAATCAGCCCCAGCATTTT.

The chain is built from TRBV7-8 and TRBJ2-5, with TRBD2 matching 12 bases. Germline values: CDR1 SGHVS, CDR2 FQNEAQ. Unmatched junction bases numbered 9, after V lost 1 base and J lost 6 bases. The CDR3 totals 17 residues. The chain's CDR3 is CASSLDPTSGRSQTQYF. The CDR3 nucleotides read TGTGCCAGCAGCTTAGACCCCACTAGCGGGAGGTCCCAGACCCAGTACTTC.

Details on this clone: The sample carries other DNA sequences with the same CDR3. This chain joins TRBV5-1 and TRBJ1-2; TRBD1 might be the D (5 bases). The CDR3 spans 15 residues. Germline V lookup: CDR1 SGHRS, CDR2 YFSETQ. V gave up 0 bases and J gave up 3 bases, with 12 bases separating them. In DNA, the CDR3 is TGCGCCAGCAGCTTGGGGCAAGGCAGGGACTATGGCTACACCTTC. This gives the protein CASSLGQGRDYGYTF.

The CDR3 loop is CASSQEGGTNEKLFF. DNA for the CDR3: TGTGCCAGCAGCCAAGAAGGGGGAACTAATGAAAAACTGTTTTTT. V usage is TRBV14 and J usage is TRBJ1-4; tentatively, D is TRBD1 (6 bases). Germline CDR1 reads SGHDN; CDR2 reads FVKESK. This CDR3 contains 15 residues. The V end lost 0 bases, the J end lost 1 base, and 6 bases lay between the germline ends.

The V call is TRBV30, the J call TRBJ1-1; 11 bases are shared with TRBD1. Germline CDR1 and CDR2: GTSNPN and SVGIG (reference sequence). The CDR3 consists of 16 residues. V lost 1 base, J lost 3 bases, and 7 bases stayed unmatched. CDR3 coding DNA: TGTGCCTGGAGTGAGGACAGGGGGCAAAAAGACACTGAAGCTTTCTTT. It yields the protein CAWSEDRGQKDTEAFF.

The chain links TRBV28 to TRBJ1-5; D ambiguous. The germline CDR1 and CDR2 sequences are MDHEN and SYDVKM. The CDR3 has 16 residues. V was trimmed by 1 base and J by 4 bases, leaving 14 bases between them. CDR3 protein: CASSLLQLGLNQPQHF. The CDR3 region has the DNA TGTGCCAGCAGTTTATTACAGCTGGGCCTAAATCAGCCCCAGCATTTT.

The genes are TRBV27 and TRBJ1-5, with D perhaps TRBD1 (6 bases). The CDR3 contains 15 residues. Trimming took off 3 bases at V and 2 bases at J, with 11 bases between the two ends. Germline loops: CDR1 MNHEY, CDR2 SMNVEV (reference sequence). CDR3 loop: CASSLGGLGNQPQHF. The CDR3 region has the DNA TGTGCCAGCAGTTTGGGGGGGCTTGGCAATCAGCCCCAGCATTTT.

This chain links TRBV6-1 with TRBJ1-4, with 9 bases aligning to TRBD1. The CDR3 runs 14 residues. Germline V CDR1 and CDR2: MNHNS, SASEGT. After removal of 6 bases from V and 7 bases from J, the junction contained 6 bases not matched to a gene. CDR3 residues: CASRPGQGTEKLFF. DNA of the CDR3: TGTGCCAGCAGGCCGGGACAGGGTACTGAAAAACTGTTTTTT.

The V gene is TRBV5-6, the J gene TRBJ1-2; a possible D gene is TRBD1 (5 bases). CDR3 length: 17 amino acids. Germline V lookup: CDR1 SGHDT, CDR2 YYEEEE. V was clipped by 2 bases and J by 1 base, with 18 bases between them. The CDR3 reads CASSLSKQGGDNYGYTF. CDR3 nucleotides: TGTGCCAGCAGCTTAAGTAAGCAGGGAGGAGATAACTATGGCTACACCTTC.

The chain carries TRBV5-1 and TRBJ1-6, with TRBD1 matching over 7 bases. The CDR3 runs to 20 residues. V lost 3 bases and J lost 10; bases outside the gene matches: 25. Germline-derived CDR1 and CDR2 are SGHRS and YFSETQ. The CDR3 bases are TGCGCCAGCAGCTATGACGCAGGGGGACGGAGCAGATCGTCCCTCTCACCCCTCCACTTT. Protein sequence: CASSYDAGGRSRSSLSPLHF.

The chain carries TRBV19 and TRBJ1-2; 11 nucleotides match TRBD1. V dropped 9 bases and J dropped 4; count of bases not matched to a gene: 13. CDR1 is LNHDA and CDR2 is SQIVND in the germline V gene (reference sequence). The CDR3 runs to 16 residues. The CDR3 sequence: CASTAYGTGGSYGYTF. As DNA, the CDR3 is TGTGCCAGCACGGCCTACGGGACAGGGGGGTCCTATGGCTACACCTTC.

To note about this clone: Different DNA sequences within this sample yield the same CDR3. CDR3 DNA: TGTGCCAGCAGCCTACTGGACAGGGACGGAAACACCATATATTTT. Protein sequence: CASSLLDRDGNTIYF. The chain uses TRBV5-6 and TRBJ1-3; TRBD1 aligns across 8 bases. Germline-derived CDR1 and CDR2 are SGHDT and YYEEEE. J lost 4 bases, V lost 4 bases, and 7 bases had no gene match. CDR3 length equals 15 residues.

The rearrangement uses TRBV30 and TRBJ2-7, with 9 bases that match TRBD1. Per germline, CDR1 GTSNPN and CDR2 SVGIG (reference sequence). The CDR3 runs 14 residues. With 2 bases clipped from V and 6 bases from J, the junction kept 8 bases outside the gene matches. The CDR3 sequence is CAWSTGTGMAEQYF. The CDR3 DNA sequence: TGTGCCTGGAGTACCGGGACAGGGATGGCCGAGCAGTACTTC.

The chain joins TRBV6-5 to TRBJ2-3, with 7 bases matching TRBD1. The germline CDR1 and CDR2 sequences are MNHEY and SVGAGI. V dropped 8 bases and J dropped 6; count of bases not matched to a gene: 11. This CDR3 spans 14 amino acids. The DNA of the CDR3 is TGTGCCAGCTCCCGGGACAGACAAGTCGATACGCAGTATTTT. Protein: CASSRDRQVDTQYF.

V and J are TRBV5-1 and TRBJ1-3; 8 nucleotides agree with TRBD1. V was clipped by 0 bases and J by 3 bases; unmatched bases: 5. The CDR3 runs 16 residues. CDR1 is SGHRS and CDR2 is YFSETQ in the germline V gene. CDR3 bases: TGCGCCAGCAGCTTGGGACAGGGGATTTTTGGAAACACCATATATTTT. As protein: CASSLGQGIFGNTIYF.

The V and J genes are TRBV6-5 and TRBJ2-7, with a tentative D call TRBD1 (6 bases). This CDR3 region has 15 residues. V gave up 6 bases and J gave up 0 bases, with 15 bases separating them. From germline, CDR1 is MNHEY and CDR2 SVGAGI. The DNA of the CDR3 is TGTGCCAGCAGACAGGGACACCGGAGCTCCTACGAGCAGTACTTC. Protein product: CASRQGHRSSYEQYF.

The chain has TRBV9 and TRBJ2-5, with a possible D match to TRBD2 (6 bases). This CDR3 has 12 residues. Trimming cost V 5 bases and J 3 bases, with 8 bases left between them. The germline V gene has CDR1 SGDLS and CDR2 YYNGEE. The CDR3 sequence: CASRGGEETQYF. CDR3 nucleotide sequence: TGTGCCAGCAGGGGAGGTGAAGAGACCCAGTACTTC.

This sequence joins TRBV5-6 and TRBJ2-7, with a possible D match to TRBD1 (5 bases). This CDR3 comprises 12 residues. Germline V gene lookup returns CDR1 SGHDT and CDR2 YYEEEE. Trimming removed 4 bases at V and 2 bases at J, with 7 bases between. The CDR3 DNA reads as TGTGCCAGCAGCATAGGGGCCTACGAGCAGTACTTC. Protein sequence: CASSIGAYEQYF.

The table lists this clone with a count of one. V and J are TRBV28 and TRBJ2-7, with 7 nucleotides matching TRBD2. Germline V lookup: CDR1 MDHEN, CDR2 SYDVKM. V shed 3 bases and J 0 bases; nucleotides not matched to a gene: 5. The CDR3 is made up of 15 amino acids. The CDR3 loop reads CASSFFGTNSYEQYF. Written as DNA, the CDR3 is TGTGCCAGCAGTTTTTTCGGGACTAACTCCTACGAGCAGTACTTC. The full variable domain, its missing parts supplied by reference TRBV28 and TRBJ2-7, is DVKVTQSSRYLVKRTGEKVFLECVQDMDHENMFWYRQDPGLGLRLIYFSYDVKMKEKGDIPEGYSVSREKKERFSLILESASTNQTSMYLCASSFFGTNSYEQYFGPGTRLTVT.

V is TRBV6-1 and J is TRBJ1-3; D gene unclear. With 5 bases removed from V and 2 bases from J, the gap between germline ends came to 13 bases. Germline V gene data show CDR1 as MNHNS and CDR2 as SASEGT. The CDR3 spans 15 residues. The CDR3 DNA sequence: TGTGCCAGCAGTCAAGGGCCCGCACCTGGAAACACCATATATTTT. It specifies CASSQGPAPGNTIYF.

V usage is TRBV10-3 and J usage is TRBJ1-3; no firm D call. V was cut by 7 bases and J by 0 bases, with 4 bases left in between. Germline values: CDR1 ENHRY, CDR2 SYGVKD. This CDR3 is built from 12 residues. The CDR3 is CAITSSGNTIYF. The CDR3, as DNA: TGTGCCATCACCAGCTCTGGAAACACCATATATTTT.

V and J are TRBV7-6 and TRBJ2-5; TRBD2 agrees at 12 bases. The CDR3 has 16 residues. V shed 3 bases, J shed 2 bases, and the junction held 4 bases outside the gene matches. The germline V gene has CDR1 SGHVS and CDR2 FNYEAQ. This CDR3 is CASSLGLAGTQETQYF. As DNA, the CDR3 is TGTGCCAGCAGCTTGGGACTAGCGGGTACACAAGAGACCCAGTACTTC.